This TCR beta chain stems from a study of blood T cell repertoires in COVID-19. Looking at the study overall: From T cells, B-cell-depleted T cells, or PBMCs came the material, which was cDNA or gDNA.

TCRdb's copy holds only in-frame clones and misses some; the assay was immunoSEQ multiplex PCR. The sample shows about 170,000 clones, about 85% of them seen only once. Germline V gene sequence: CDR1 LGHDT, CDR2 YNNKEL (reference sequence). Trimming at V came to 6 bases and at J to 6 bases, leaving 7 bases not matched to a gene. The CDR3 has 15 amino acids. The sequence was collected from a man between 60 and 70 years old who had recovered from COVID-19. This chain joins TRBV3-1 (or the pseudogene TRBV3-2) and TRBJ2-3, with 12 bases identical to TRBD2. The sequenced sample consisted of peripheral blood. CDR3 nucleotide sequence: TGTGCCAGCAGTCTCCTAGCGGGGGGGCCGGATACGCAGTATTTT. Its translation is CASSLLAGGPDTQYF.